These 3 T cell receptor beta chains share one sample of origin, sequenced in a study of human T cells and chemical hapten exposure. Documented time point: patch test 2, 6 weeks after DPC sensitization. Treatment here: therapeutic diphenylcyclopropenone sensitization with weekly scalp DPC. TCRdb analysed the RACE reads with MiXCR anew, one entry per CDR3 protein. The sample has hundreds of thousands of distinct CDR3 sequences, about 6.3% seen once; the top ten hold over 5.5%. This sample comprised whole blood, obtained in connection with sensitization to the hapten diphenylcyclopropenone (DPC). Source of these receptors: a woman between 18 and 29 years old with alopecia areata. Some clones in this sample may be carry-over from other donors' samples.

CDR3 in amino acids: CASSRGGAQGTQYF. The CDR3 DNA follows: TGCGCCAGCTCCCGCGGGGGGGCTCAGGGGACCCAGTACTTC. J is TRBJ2-5 and V is TRBV5-1, with 9 bases lining up with TRBD2. The trim removed 7 bases at V and 7 bases at J, leaving 11 bases unmatched. This CDR3 comprises 14 residues. Germline values: CDR1 SGHRS, CDR2 YFSETQ.

This clonotype showed up many times. V usage is TRBV28 and J usage is TRBJ2-5, with D perhaps TRBD1 (5 bases). V dropped 5 bases and J dropped 7 bases, with 17 bases sitting between them. Germline V gene sequence: CDR1 MDHEN, CDR2 SYDVKM. CDR3 length: 14 residues. CDR3 DNA sequence: TGTGCCAGCAGTCCCCTCAGGGCCTACTGGACCCAGTACTTC. This codes for CASSPLRAYWTQYF.

This clonotype has only a few counts. The chain joins TRBV5-1 to TRBJ2-3, with unresolved D. The CDR3 has 16 residues. With 0 bases removed from V and 2 bases from J, the gap between germline ends came to 13 bases. CDR1 and CDR2 from the germline V gene are SGHRS and YFSETQ. In DNA form, the CDR3 reads TGCGCCAGCAGCTTGGAATTAGGGCAGATCACAGATACGCAGTATTTT. Translating gives CASSLELGQITDTQYF.